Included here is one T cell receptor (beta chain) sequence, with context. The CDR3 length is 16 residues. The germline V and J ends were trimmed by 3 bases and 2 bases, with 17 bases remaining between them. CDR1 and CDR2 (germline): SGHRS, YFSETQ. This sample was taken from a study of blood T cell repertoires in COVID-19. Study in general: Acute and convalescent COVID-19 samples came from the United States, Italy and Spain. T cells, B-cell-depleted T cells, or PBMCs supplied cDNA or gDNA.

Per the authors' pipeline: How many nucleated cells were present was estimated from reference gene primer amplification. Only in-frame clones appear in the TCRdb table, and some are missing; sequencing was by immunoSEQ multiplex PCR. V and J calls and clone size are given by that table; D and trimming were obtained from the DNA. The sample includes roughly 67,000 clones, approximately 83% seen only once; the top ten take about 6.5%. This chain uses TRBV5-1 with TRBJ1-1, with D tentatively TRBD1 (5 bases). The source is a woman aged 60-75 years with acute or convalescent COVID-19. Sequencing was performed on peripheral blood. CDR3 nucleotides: TGCGCCAGCAGCTCAGGCTTGACAAGGGGTAACACTGAAGCTTTCTTT. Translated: CASSSGLTRGNTEAFF.